Shown below are 14 T cell receptor beta chains from a single sample sequenced in a study of Ad26.COV2.S vaccination and SARS-CoV-2 variants. Produced via immunoSEQ multiplex PCR; TCRdb's table is partial and in-frame only. The repertoire holds just over 350,000 clones, with around 90% as singletons. Sample: peripheral blood, taken after recovery from COVID-19. These receptors came from a human donor who had recovered from COVID-19.

Note on this clone: One end of the junction varies from germline; a read error may be responsible. V is TRBV29-1 and J is TRBJ2-1; TRBD2 aligns across 13 bases. The CDR3 length is 15 residues. Germline assignment: CDR1 SQVTM and CDR2 ANQGSEA. The CDR3 bases are TGCAGCGTAAGGGGACTAGCGGGGTCCTCCAATGAGCAGTTCTTC. It encodes CSVRGLAGSSNEQFF.

This clone appeared a few times. The chain combines TRBV3-1 (or the pseudogene TRBV3-2) with TRBJ1-4; TRBD1 is a possible D gene (6 bases). Germline CDR1 is LGHDT and CDR2 is YNNKEL (reference sequence). V lost 1 base and J lost 0, with 18 bases in between. The CDR3 runs 19 residues. CDR3 amino acids: CASSQGYSRGAATNEKLFF. Here the CDR3 DNA reads TGTGCCAGCAGCCAAGGATACTCCAGGGGCGCAGCAACTAATGAAAAACTGTTTTTT.

The rearrangement uses TRBV13 and TRBJ2-1; the match to TRBD2 covers 7 bases. After removal of 6 bases from V and 5 bases from J, the junction contained 4 bases not matched to a gene. There are 13 residues in the CDR3. CDR1 is PRHDT and CDR2 is FYEKMQ in the germline V gene (reference sequence). CDR3 amino acids: CASRDLADNEQFF. The CDR3, as DNA: TGTGCCAGCAGAGATCTAGCGGACAATGAGCAGTTCTTC.

This chain uses TRBV18 with TRBJ1-2, with TRBD1 matching over 8 bases. Trimming took 4 bases from V and 6 from J; bases not matched to a gene: 10. This CDR3 has 15 amino acids. Germline V gene data show CDR1 as KGHSH and CDR2 as LQKENI. Written as DNA, the CDR3 is TGTGCCAGCTCACTATCAAGGACAGGGTCGGATGGCTACACCTTC. Translating it yields CASSLSRTGSDGYTF.

Points on this clone: Different DNA sequences within this sample yield the same CDR3. The V and J genes are TRBV18 and TRBJ2-7; 7 nucleotides agree with TRBD1. CDR3 length: 13 amino acids. V shed 6 bases, J shed 4 bases, and the junction held 6 bases outside the gene matches. The V gene's germline CDR1 is KGHSH and CDR2 LQKENI. The CDR3 DNA follows: TGTGCCAGCTCCCCAAGACAGGGATACGAGCAGTACTTC. Residues: CASSPRQGYEQYF.

The chain couples TRBV12-5 to TRBJ2-7; TRBD1 matches 7 bases. CDR1 is LGHNT and CDR2 is FRNRAP in the germline V gene. CDR3 length: 15 amino acids. The junction had 4 bases not matched to a gene; V was cut back by 0 bases and J by 2 bases. The CDR3 sequence is CASGLVGTATYEQYF. The CDR3 coding sequence is TGTGCTAGTGGTTTGGTAGGGACAGCCACCTACGAGCAGTACTTC.

The V and J genes are TRBV19 and TRBJ1-4; possible D gene TRBD1, 5 bases. Between the trimmed V and J ends, which lost 0 bases and 3 bases, there was a span of 8 bases. Per the germline V gene, CDR1 is LNHDA and CDR2 is SQIVND (reference sequence). There are 15 residues in the CDR3. CDR3 region: CASSIDAGSNEKLFF. CDR3 DNA sequence: TGTGCCAGTAGTATAGATGCAGGGTCTAATGAAAAACTGTTTTTT.

This sequence joins TRBV25-1 and TRBJ1-2; possibly TRBD1 for D (5 bases). V was clipped by 2 bases and J by 7 bases, with 17 bases between them. The CDR3 consists of 15 residues. Germline V lookup: CDR1 MGHDK, CDR2 SYGVNS. The DNA for the CDR3 is TGTGCCAGCAGTGAAGTCGGGGGGAGGGTGTCTGGCTACACCTTC. Its translation is CASSEVGGRVSGYTF.

This rearrangement joins TRBV5-6 to TRBJ2-1; 10 bases are a match to TRBD1. V was pared by 6 bases and J by 1 base, with 7 bases of the junction left unmatched. Germline loops: CDR1 SGHDT, CDR2 YYEEEE. The CDR3 spans 16 residues. The CDR3 is CASNKWTGGSYNEQFF. For the CDR3, the DNA is TGTGCCAGCAACAAATGGACAGGGGGTTCCTACAATGAGCAGTTCTTC.

The V call is TRBV3-1 (or the pseudogene TRBV3-2), the J call TRBJ2-2; the match to TRBD1 covers 7 bases. Trimming removed 0 bases from V and 7 bases from J; junction bases left unmatched: 5. The CDR3 has 15 amino acids. Germline values: CDR1 LGHDT, CDR2 YNNKEL (reference sequence). The CDR3 sequence: CASSQERTGDGELFF. The CDR3 DNA sequence: TGTGCCAGCAGCCAAGAACGGACAGGTGACGGGGAGCTGTTTTTT.

The chain carries TRBV21-1 and TRBJ1-2; the table's D call TRBD1 went unverified against the DNA. TRBV21-1 is annotated as a pseudogene. The CDR3 has 14 residues. CDR3 residues: CASRGDTGGRGYTF. CDR3 DNA: TGTGCCAGCAGGGGGGATACAGGGGGAAGGGGCTACACCTTC.

The chain carries TRBV7-9 and TRBJ1-1, with 8 bases matching TRBD1. CDR3 size: 14 residues. Germline V gene data show CDR1 as SEHNR and CDR2 as FQNEAQ (reference sequence). J was trimmed by 6 bases and V by 5 bases; bases with no gene match: 8. CDR3 DNA sequence: TGTGCCAGCAGCCCCCAGGGGGCCGTTTCTGAAGCTTTCTTT. Translating it yields CASSPQGAVSEAFF. Combining the CDR3 with reference TRBV7-9 and TRBJ1-1 gives the whole variable domain DTGVSQNPRHKITKRGQNVTFRCDPISEHNRLYWYRQTLGQGPEFLTYFQNEAQLEKSRLLSDRFSAERPKGSFSTLEIQRTEQGDSAMYLCASSPQGAVSEAFFGQGTRLTVV.

This clone was seen a single time. This chain uses TRBV7-2 with TRBJ2-5; TRBD2 agrees at 11 bases. This CDR3 has 15 amino acids. The V and J ends lost 5 bases and 5 bases, in that order; junction bases with no gene match: 7. Germline V gives CDR1 SGHTA, CDR2 FQGNSA. Here the CDR3 DNA reads TGTGCCAGCAGCCCACATAGCGGGGGGGTCGAGACCCAGTACTTC. Amino acid sequence: CASSPHSGGVETQYF.

This sequence joins TRBV11-3 and TRBJ2-2; the D gene is possibly TRBD1 (5 bases). Germline CDR1 is SGHNT and CDR2 is YENEEA. The length of the CDR3 is 14 residues. V lost 5 bases to trimming and J lost 5 bases, with 12 bases between them. The CDR3 protein is CASSRDRITGELFF. DNA for the CDR3: TGTGCCAGCAGCCGAGACAGAATTACCGGGGAGCTGTTTTTT.